A selection of T cell receptor beta chains follows, all from one sample in a study of cytomegalovirus exposure and HLA in healthy donors. Generated by immunoSEQ multiplex PCR, the TCRdb table keeps only in-frame clones and is missing some. The data contain over 150,000 clones, 84% of them singletons. The sample was PBMCs. The receptors derive from a boy aged 2 to 9 in good health and CMV-seronegative. CDR3s include the opening cysteine and the closing phenylalanine or tryptophan. D genes are given only for firm matches. Expanded clones get a size class; other rows say once, few or many, or leave the size out.

j_call: TRBJ1-2; d_call: -; v_call: TRBV5-1; cdr3_length: 14; clone_size: -; cdr3_aa: CASSLGGQGNGYTF; cdr3_nt: TGCGCCAGCAGCTTGGGGGGGCAGGGAAATGGCTACACCTTC
j_call: TRBJ2-1; d_call: TRBD2; v_call: TRBV5-1; cdr3_length: 15; clone_size: -; cdr3_aa: CASSLIVSGRGEQFF; cdr3_nt: TGCGCCAGCAGCTTGATTGTTAGCGGGAGGGGTGAGCAGTTCTTC
j_call: TRBJ1-2; d_call: TRBD1; v_call: TRBV19; cdr3_length: 13; clone_size: -; cdr3_aa: CATRQGPNYGYTF; cdr3_nt: TGTGCCACCCGACAGGGACCTAACTATGGCTACACCTTC
j_call: TRBJ2-2; d_call: -; v_call: TRBV11-3; cdr3_length: 16; clone_size: once; cdr3_aa: CASSPHRDIGTGELFF; cdr3_nt: TGTGCCAGCAGCCCCCACAGGGACATAGGCACCGGGGAGCTGTTTTTT
j_call: TRBJ1-3; d_call: -; v_call: TRBV11-2; cdr3_length: 15; clone_size: once; cdr3_aa: CASSLEGGIRNTIYF; cdr3_nt: TGTGCCAGCAGCTTAGAAGGCGGGATTAGAAACACCATATATTTT
j_call: TRBJ2-3; d_call: -; v_call: TRBV29-1; cdr3_length: 14; clone_size: -; cdr3_aa: CSAPPRQTTDTQYF; cdr3_nt: TGCAGCGCGCCTCCGCGACAGACCACAGATACGCAGTATTTT
j_call: TRBJ2-7; d_call: TRBD1; v_call: TRBV10-3; cdr3_length: 14; clone_size: -; cdr3_aa: CAIRTRDRGYEQYF; cdr3_nt: TGTGCCATCAGGACACGGGACAGGGGTTACGAGCAGTACTTC
j_call: TRBJ1-1; d_call: -; v_call: TRBV5-1; cdr3_length: 16; clone_size: -; cdr3_aa: CASSLRDWGENTEAFF; cdr3_nt: TGCGCCAGCAGCTTGAGGGATTGGGGGGAGAACACTGAAGCTTTCTTT
j_call: TRBJ2-1; d_call: -; v_call: TRBV11-2; cdr3_length: 13; clone_size: -; cdr3_aa: CASSLGSGVEQFF; cdr3_nt: TGTGCCAGCAGCTTAGGGTCAGGGGTTGAGCAGTTCTTC
j_call: TRBJ2-7; d_call: -; v_call: TRBV5-1; cdr3_length: 14; clone_size: -; cdr3_aa: CASSSDRSSYEQYF; cdr3_nt: TGCGCCAGCAGCTCTGACAGGAGCTCCTACGAGCAGTACTTC
j_call: TRBJ2-1; d_call: -; v_call: TRBV19; cdr3_length: 15; clone_size: -; cdr3_aa: CASSTLQGREYEQFF; cdr3_nt: TGTGCCAGTAGTACATTACAGGGGCGGGAATATGAGCAGTTCTTC
j_call: TRBJ2-1; d_call: -; v_call: TRBV7-6; cdr3_length: 17; clone_size: few; cdr3_aa: CASSARAPGLTYNEQFF; cdr3_nt: TGTGCCAGCAGCGCCAGGGCCCCAGGCCTAACCTACAATGAGCAGTTCTTC
j_call: TRBJ1-2; d_call: -; v_call: TRBV2; cdr3_length: 12; clone_size: -; cdr3_aa: CASSREAYGYTF; cdr3_nt: TGTGCCAGCAGTCGGGAGGCCTATGGCTACACCTTC
j_call: TRBJ2-7; d_call: -; v_call: TRBV5-1; cdr3_length: 13; clone_size: -; cdr3_aa: CASSPGADYEQYF; cdr3_nt: TGCGCCAGCAGCCCTGGGGCGGACTACGAGCAGTACTTC
j_call: TRBJ2-3; d_call: TRBD2; v_call: TRBV10-3; cdr3_length: 14; clone_size: -; cdr3_aa: CAIKPSGATDTQYF; cdr3_nt: TGTGCCATCAAGCCTAGCGGGGCCACAGATACGCAGTATTTT
j_call: TRBJ1-2; d_call: -; v_call: TRBV15; cdr3_length: 12; clone_size: -; cdr3_aa: CATGGLGYGYTF; cdr3_nt: TGTGCCACGGGGGGTCTTGGCTATGGCTACACCTTC
j_call: TRBJ2-3; d_call: TRBD2; v_call: TRBV6-6; cdr3_length: 16; clone_size: -; cdr3_aa: CASSYSSGTSTDTQYF; cdr3_nt: TGTGCCAGCAGTTACTCTAGCGGGACTAGCACAGATACGCAGTATTTT
j_call: TRBJ2-7; d_call: -; v_call: TRBV7-9; cdr3_length: 14; clone_size: -; cdr3_aa: CASSLDGGTYEQYF; cdr3_nt: TGTGCCAGCAGCTTGGACGGAGGGACCTACGAGCAGTACTTC
j_call: TRBJ2-1; d_call: TRBD2; v_call: TRBV7-7; cdr3_length: 19; clone_size: -; cdr3_aa: CASRYPGLGLAGERDEQFF; cdr3_nt: TGTGCCAGCAGATACCCGGGACTAGGGCTAGCGGGAGAACGAGATGAGCAGTTCTTC
j_call: TRBJ2-1; d_call: TRBD2; v_call: TRBV5-4; cdr3_length: 16; clone_size: -; cdr3_aa: CASSLTSGRNNNEQFF; cdr3_nt: TGTGCCAGCAGCTTAACTAGCGGGAGGAATAACAATGAGCAGTTCTTC
j_call: TRBJ2-7; d_call: -; v_call: TRBV6-1; cdr3_length: 15; clone_size: once; cdr3_aa: CATRGSGTLSYEQYF; cdr3_nt: TGTGCCACCCGGGGATCCGGTACTCTCTCCTACGAGCAGTACTTC
j_call: TRBJ1-1; d_call: -; v_call: TRBV4-2; cdr3_length: 15; clone_size: -; cdr3_aa: CASSQEAGVNTEAFF; cdr3_nt: TGTGCCAGCAGCCAAGAGGCGGGGGTGAACACTGAAGCTTTCTTT
j_call: TRBJ2-1; d_call: -; v_call: TRBV13; cdr3_length: 16; clone_size: -; cdr3_aa: CASSLWRGDSYNEQFF; cdr3_nt: TGTGCCAGCAGCCTCTGGAGGGGCGACTCCTACAATGAGCAGTTCTTC
j_call: TRBJ2-3; d_call: TRBD2; v_call: TRBV7-6; cdr3_length: 16; clone_size: -; cdr3_aa: CASSLAPSGSTDTQYF; cdr3_nt: TGTGCCAGCAGCTTAGCACCTAGCGGGAGCACAGATACGCAGTATTTT
j_call: TRBJ1-5; d_call: TRBD1; v_call: TRBV18; cdr3_length: 17; clone_size: -; cdr3_aa: CASSPSAGGGGNQPQHF; cdr3_nt: TGTGCCAGCTCACCCTCAGCGGGAGGGGGCGGTAATCAGCCCCAGCATTTT
j_call: TRBJ2-7; d_call: TRBD2; v_call: TRBV27; cdr3_length: 15; clone_size: -; cdr3_aa: CASSWGLASPDEQYF; cdr3_nt: TGTGCCAGCAGTTGGGGACTAGCGAGTCCCGACGAGCAGTACTTC
j_call: TRBJ1-1; d_call: -; v_call: TRBV7-9; cdr3_length: 17; clone_size: -; cdr3_aa: CASSLLRGAVSVAEAFF; cdr3_nt: TGTGCCAGCAGCTTACTCCGTGGGGCAGTATCGGTCGCTGAAGCTTTCTTT
j_call: TRBJ1-1; d_call: TRBD1; v_call: TRBV11-2; cdr3_length: 17; clone_size: -; cdr3_aa: CASSFTGGGGTNTEAFF; cdr3_nt: TGTGCCAGCAGCTTTACAGGGGGAGGGGGAACGAACACTGAAGCTTTCTTT
j_call: TRBJ2-1; d_call: -; v_call: TRBV28; cdr3_length: 17; clone_size: -; cdr3_aa: CASSLPSFSGGGGEQFF; cdr3_nt: TGTGCCAGCAGTTTGCCCTCCTTTAGCGGAGGGGGGGGTGAGCAGTTCTTC
j_call: TRBJ1-2; d_call: -; v_call: TRBV27; cdr3_length: 14; clone_size: -; cdr3_aa: CASSPLSTGSGYTF; cdr3_nt: TGTGCCAGCAGTCCCCTCTCCACAGGGTCCGGCTACACCTTC
j_call: TRBJ2-1; d_call: TRBD2; v_call: TRBV19; cdr3_length: 14; clone_size: -; cdr3_aa: CASRGLAGSNEQFF; cdr3_nt: TGTGCCAGTAGGGGACTAGCGGGATCCAATGAGCAGTTCTTC
j_call: TRBJ1-1; d_call: TRBD1; v_call: TRBV6-5; cdr3_length: 13; clone_size: -; cdr3_aa: CASSRDRGLEAFF; cdr3_nt: TGTGCCAGCAGTAGGGACAGGGGGCTTGAAGCTTTCTTT
j_call: TRBJ1-1; d_call: TRBD1; v_call: TRBV19; cdr3_length: 15; clone_size: -; cdr3_aa: CASSPLGQLNTEAFF; cdr3_nt: TGTGCCAGTAGTCCCCTGGGACAGTTGAACACTGAAGCTTTCTTT
j_call: TRBJ2-1; d_call: TRBD2; v_call: TRBV9; cdr3_length: 16; clone_size: -; cdr3_aa: CASSVRWEGPYNEQFF; cdr3_nt: TGTGCCAGCAGCGTAAGGTGGGAGGGCCCCTACAATGAGCAGTTCTTC
j_call: TRBJ2-1; d_call: -; v_call: TRBV7-9; cdr3_length: 12; clone_size: once; cdr3_aa: CASRGQYNEQFF; cdr3_nt: TGTGCCAGCAGGGGGCAGTACAATGAGCAGTTCTTC
j_call: TRBJ2-1; d_call: TRBD1; v_call: TRBV7-2; cdr3_length: 15; clone_size: few; cdr3_aa: CASSPGTGSHNEQFF; cdr3_nt: TGTGCCAGCAGCCCGGGGACAGGGTCCCACAATGAGCAGTTCTTC
j_call: TRBJ2-1; d_call: TRBD2; v_call: TRBV19; cdr3_length: 20; clone_size: -; cdr3_aa: CASSIGTPSRAGVRYNEQFF; cdr3_nt: TGTGCCAGTAGTATTGGTACCCCGTCGCGAGCGGGAGTGAGGTACAATGAGCAGTTCTTC
j_call: TRBJ1-5; d_call: -; v_call: TRBV4-1; cdr3_length: 14; clone_size: -; cdr3_aa: CASSPSGRAQPQHF; cdr3_nt: TGCGCCAGCAGCCCGTCGGGCAGGGCGCAGCCCCAGCATTTT
j_call: TRBJ2-7; d_call: -; v_call: TRBV27; cdr3_length: 14; clone_size: -; cdr3_aa: CASSIRGFAYEQYF; cdr3_nt: TGTGCCAGCAGTATCAGGGGTTTTGCCTACGAGCAGTACTTC
j_call: TRBJ2-6; d_call: TRBD2; v_call: TRBV7-6; cdr3_length: 18; clone_size: -; cdr3_aa: CASSPWGGLFSGANVLTF; cdr3_nt: TGTGCCAGCAGCCCGTGGGGGGGACTTTTCTCTGGGGCCAACGTCCTGACTTTC
j_call: TRBJ2-7; d_call: -; v_call: TRBV5-1; cdr3_length: 13; clone_size: -; cdr3_aa: CASSPDSPYEQYF; cdr3_nt: TGCGCCAGCAGCCCGGACAGTCCCTACGAGCAGTACTTC
j_call: TRBJ1-1; d_call: TRBD1; v_call: TRBV5-1; cdr3_length: 15; clone_size: -; cdr3_aa: CASSSGTGSNTEAFF; cdr3_nt: TGCGCCAGCAGTTCGGGGACAGGGTCGAACACTGAAGCTTTCTTT
j_call: TRBJ2-7; d_call: -; v_call: TRBV5-1; cdr3_length: 15; clone_size: -; cdr3_aa: CASSLERGTLYEQYF; cdr3_nt: TGCGCCAGCAGCTTGGAACGGGGGACCCTCTACGAGCAGTACTTC
j_call: TRBJ2-7; d_call: -; v_call: TRBV18; cdr3_length: 14; clone_size: -; cdr3_aa: CASSLPGSPYEQYF; cdr3_nt: TGTGCCAGCTCACTCCCCGGTTCCCCCTACGAGCAGTACTTC